These 12 T cell receptor beta chains originate from one sample sequenced in a study of T-cell memory formation after mild COVID-19. MiXCR, applied by TCRdb to the 5' RACE reads, yields one record per CDR3 protein. The repertoire has hundreds of thousands of distinct CDR3 sequences, roughly 17% of them found once; the top ten carry about 8.1%. Source material: PBMCs or a T cell subset sorted from them (not recorded which). Receptor source: an adult woman who had mild COVID-19 (a few samples of this study predate the infection). Cell type and time point are not known.

This clonotype showed up just a few times. The CDR3 reads CASSWDQNTEAFF. CDR3 nucleotide sequence: TGTGCCAGCAGCTGGGACCAGAACACTGAAGCTTTCTTT. The V gene is TRBV7-8, the J gene TRBJ1-1, with a weak D call TRBD1 (5 bases). Trimming removed 4 bases from V and 1 base from J, with 7 bases in between. There are 13 residues in the CDR3. The germline gives CDR1 SGHVS, CDR2 FQNEAQ.

The chain carries TRBV5-1 and TRBJ2-7; TRBD1 agrees at 8 bases. The CDR3 contains 14 residues. The junction had 10 bases not matched to a gene; V was cut back by 7 bases and J by 4 bases. Per germline, CDR1 SGHRS and CDR2 YFSETQ. The CDR3 here is CASGYPGQEYEQYF. The DNA for the CDR3 is TGCGCCAGCGGCTACCCGGGACAGGAGTACGAGCAGTACTTC.

This clonotype was detected a few times. The chain's CDR3 is CASSRQNRQGGDEKLFF. The CDR3 coding sequence is TGTGCCAGCAGCCGTCAAAACCGACAGGGAGGGGATGAAAAACTGTTTTTT. This chain uses TRBV4-2 with TRBJ1-4, with TRBD1 matching over 7 bases. This CDR3 is 17 amino acids long. Germline V gives CDR1 LGHNA, CDR2 YNFKEQ. V lost 4 bases, J lost 6 bases, and 14 bases stayed unmatched.

This clonotype was seen a handful of times. The genes are TRBV21-1 and TRBJ2-7; no DNA check was done on the table's D call, TRBD1. TRBV21-1 is deemed a pseudogene. This CDR3 has 17 residues. The CDR3 nucleotides read TGTGCCAGCAGCGGACATTCTGGACAGGGCCACGTAAGCGAGCAGTACTTC. It specifies CASSGHSGQGHVSEQYF.

This sequence joins TRBV29-1 and TRBJ2-7, with TRBD1 as a possible D gene (6 bases). Trimming stripped 1 base from V and 0 bases from J, with 13 bases between. This CDR3 is built from 15 residues. Germline V gives CDR1 SQVTM, CDR2 ANQGSEA. The CDR3 reads CSVEVGQGSSYEQYF. In DNA form, the CDR3 reads TGCAGCGTTGAAGTCGGGCAGGGGAGCTCCTACGAGCAGTACTTC.

This clonotype showed up just a few times. The chain couples TRBV3-1 to TRBJ2-2; 8 bases line up with TRBD1. Germline CDR1 and CDR2: LGHDT and YNNKEL (reference sequence). Trimming cost V 0 bases and J 5 bases; bases outside gene matches: 17. The CDR3 length is 20 residues. DNA for the CDR3: TGTGCCAGCAGCCAAGAAGGGGTCGCTAGACAGGGGTACGGAACCGGGGAGCTGTTTTTT. This encodes CASSQEGVARQGYGTGELFF.

This chain uses TRBV27 with TRBJ2-2; 10 bases are a match to TRBD2. The CDR3 runs 16 residues. V was clipped by 3 bases and J by 6 bases; unmatched bases: 7. Germline assignment: CDR1 MNHEY and CDR2 SMNVEV (reference sequence). The CDR3 DNA sequence: TGTGCCAGCAGTTTGAGTCTAGCGGGAGCGGCCGGGGAGCTGTTTTTT. It yields the protein CASSLSLAGAAGELFF.

This clonotype was detected only a few times. As DNA, the CDR3 is TGTGCCTGGAGTGTTCTAACAACCGGGGAGCTGTTTTTT. Encoded protein: CAWSVLTTGELFF. The chain recombines TRBV30 with TRBJ2-2; D not resolved. The CDR3 is 13 residues long. Trimming removed 0 bases from V and 5 bases from J, with 7 bases in between. Germline V CDR1 and CDR2: GTSNPN, SVGIG (reference sequence).

This clonotype was counted only a few times. The chain carries TRBV6-6 and TRBJ1-4; D is possibly TRBD1 (6 bases). The length of the CDR3 is 17 residues. Germline loops: CDR1 MNHNY, CDR2 SVGAGI (reference sequence). Trimming removed 0 bases at V and 1 base at J, with 12 bases between. The CDR3 region is CASSYSSRGVTNEKLFF. The CDR3 nucleotides read TGTGCCAGCAGTTACTCGAGTAGGGGGGTAACTAATGAAAAACTGTTTTTT.

This clonotype has at least ten counts. The V gene is TRBV6-5, the J gene TRBJ2-7, with D tentatively TRBD1 or TRBD2 (5 bases each). Germline-derived CDR1 and CDR2 are MNHEY and SVGAGI. Trimming removed 6 bases from V and 2 bases from J, with 5 bases in between. The CDR3 totals 11 residues. The CDR3 is CASRGPYEQYF. CDR3 sequence (DNA): TGTGCCAGCAGGGGACCCTACGAGCAGTACTTC.

At least ten counts were recorded for this clonotype. This chain joins TRBV6-2 or TRBV6-3 and TRBJ2-1; D gene unclear. CDR3 length equals 15 residues. Trimming took 7 bases from V and 4 from J, leaving 17 bases between them. Germline-derived CDR1 and CDR2 are MNHEY and SVGEGT. CDR3 DNA sequence: TGTGCCAGCACCTCACGGGCGGCATCGTACAATGAGCAGTTCTTC. It specifies CASTSRAASYNEQFF.

The chain employs TRBV7-8 and TRBJ2-3; a weak D match, TRBD2 (6 bases). The germline CDR1 and CDR2 sequences are SGHVS and FQNEAQ. The length of the CDR3 is 16 residues. Deletions cut 1 base from V and 4 bases from J, with 15 bases between. The CDR3 reads CASSLERTRGSDTQYF. The DNA of the CDR3 is TGTGCCAGCAGCTTAGAAAGGACCCGGGGGTCAGATACGCAGTATTTT.